The source of this T cell receptor beta chain is a study of cytotoxic CD8 clonotypes in ibrutinib-treated CLL. Looking at the study overall: Partial response was seen in around 25 patients and complete response in 2; after median 68 months, about 14 stayed remitted, around twelve progressed. Whole-study results and caveats: Against age-matched healthy donors, baseline clonality ran higher and tracked circulating CD8+ T-cell counts. At ibrutinib response, clonality increased, and at progression it declined back toward baseline.

For this clone: Antigen unknown.

Researchers set a sequencing depth target of 1 in 200,000 to 1 in 1 million T cells. Method: immunoSEQ multiplex PCR; TCRdb's copy keeps in-frame clones and lacks some. The sample shows over 95,000 clones, approximately 58% of them seen only once. Trimming shortened V by 5 bases and J by 0 bases, and 10 bases separated the two germline ends. Germline assignment: CDR1 MNHNY and CDR2 SVGAGI (reference sequence). The CDR3 has 14 amino acids. The rearrangement links TRBV6-6 to TRBJ1-2; no definite D call. The starting material was PBMCs, obtained after 24 months of ibrutinib treatment. The TCR comes from a human donor with chronic lymphocytic leukemia. CDR3 sequence: CASSDQAANYGYTF. CDR3 bases: TGTGCCAGCAGTGACCAGGCCGCTAACTATGGCTACACCTTC.